Listed here is a single T cell receptor beta chain. As yet, its antigen is unknown. The data derive from a study of radiation and T cells in renal cell carcinoma. About the research overall: Nephrectomy followed 15 Gy stereotactic body radiation by 4 weeks. Study-wide results and limits: In blood, top tumor clones expanded by 2 weeks, shrinking by 4.

This CDR3 region has 15 residues. Germline V lookup: CDR1 PRHDT, CDR2 FYEKMQ (reference sequence). V gave up 3 bases and J gave up 0 bases, with 9 bases separating them. The data were produced by immunoSEQ multiplex PCR, yet TCRdb's version contains in-frame clones alone and is incomplete. The sample has 150,000 or so clones, 88% seen once. As for time point: baseline pretreatment blood. The sample's treatment: 15 Gy SBRT to primary tumor, nephrectomy 4 weeks later. After SBRT, blood was collected at 2 and 4 weeks, plus baseline. The source is a woman aged 65 to 85 with renal cell carcinoma. The gene calls are TRBV13 and TRBJ1-3; no definite D call. The material sequenced was blood, taken from a patient whose treatment included radiotherapy and nephrectomy. CDR3: CASSFSAPSGNTIYF. CDR3 nucleotides: TGTGCCAGCAGCTTTAGCGCTCCCTCTGGAAACACCATATATTTT.